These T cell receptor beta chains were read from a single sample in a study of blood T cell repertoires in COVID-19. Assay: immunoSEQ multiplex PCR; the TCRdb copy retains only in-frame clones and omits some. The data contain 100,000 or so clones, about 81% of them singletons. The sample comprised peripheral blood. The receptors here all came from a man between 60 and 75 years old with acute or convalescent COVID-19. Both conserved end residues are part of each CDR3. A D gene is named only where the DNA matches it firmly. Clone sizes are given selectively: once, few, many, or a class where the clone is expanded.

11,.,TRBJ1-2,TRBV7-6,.,TGTGCCGTGGGAGCTGAGTATGGCTACACCTTC,CAVGAEYGYTF
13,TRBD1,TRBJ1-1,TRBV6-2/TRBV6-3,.,TGTGCCAGCAGTCACAGGGGGCGCGGGGAGGCTTTCTTT,CASSHRGRGEAFF
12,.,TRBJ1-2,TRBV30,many,TGTGCTTCTCTCCGGGACTTAAGGGGCTACACCTTC,CASLRDLRGYTF
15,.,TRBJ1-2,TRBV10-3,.,TGTGCCATCAGCCGAGGAGGGGATCCAGCTTCGGGCTACACCTTC,CAISRGGDPASGYTF
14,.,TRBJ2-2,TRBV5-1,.,.,CASILDRTTGELFF
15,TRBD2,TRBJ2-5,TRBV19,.,TGTGCCAGTAGTACTCGGGGAGCGGGAGTGGAGACCCAGTACTTC,CASSTRGAGVETQYF
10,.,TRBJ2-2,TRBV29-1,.,TGCAGCTTCAGAACCGGGGAGCTGTTTTTT,CSFRTGELFF
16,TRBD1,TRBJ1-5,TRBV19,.,TGTGCCAGTACCCTAACCCCCGGGACAGGGGGCCAGCCCCAGCATTTT,CASTLTPGTGGQPQHF
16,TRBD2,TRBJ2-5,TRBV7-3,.,TGTGCCAGCAGCCCCGGGGGAGGGGCTATTGGAGAGACCCAGTACTTC,CASSPGGGAIGETQYF
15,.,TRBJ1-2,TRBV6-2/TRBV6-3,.,TGTGCCAGCAGTTCCCGGTCCAGGGAGGTCTATGGCTACACCTTC,CASSSRSREVYGYTF
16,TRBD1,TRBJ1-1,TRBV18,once,TGTGCCAGCGCTCCGGGACAGGCGACGGGAGGCACTGAAGCTTTCTTT,CASAPGQATGGTEAFF
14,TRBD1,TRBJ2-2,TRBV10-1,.,TGCGCCAGCCGGGACAGCTCGAACACCGGGGAGCTGTTTTTT,CASRDSSNTGELFF
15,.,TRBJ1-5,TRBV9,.,TGTGCCAGCAGCGTAGACCCGGTTAGCAATCAGCCCCAGCATTTT,CASSVDPVSNQPQHF
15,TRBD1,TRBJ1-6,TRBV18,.,TGTGCCAGCTCTCCGGGGACAGGGGAAATTTCACCCCTCCACTTT,CASSPGTGEISPLHF
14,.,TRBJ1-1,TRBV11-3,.,TGTGCCAGCAGCTTAGAGGTCCTGACTGCTGAAGCTTTCTTT,CASSLEVLTAEAFF
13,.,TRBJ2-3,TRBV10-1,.,TGCGCCAGCAGTGAGTCGCTGAGGAGAACGCAGTATTTT,CASSESLRRTQYF
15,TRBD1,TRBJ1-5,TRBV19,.,TGTGCCAGTAAGGGTTCGGGACAGGGCTTCCAGCCCCAGCATTTT,CASKGSGQGFQPQHF
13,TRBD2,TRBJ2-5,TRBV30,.,TGTGCCCGGGCGGGAGGACCACAAGAGACCCAGTACTTC,CARAGGPQETQYF
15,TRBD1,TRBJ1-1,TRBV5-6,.,TGTGCCAGCAACCGGGGACAGGGTAGCTTCCATGAAGCTTTCTTT,CASNRGQGSFHEAFF
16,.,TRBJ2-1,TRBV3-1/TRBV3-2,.,TGTGCCAGCAGCCACTCGGGGCAGGGGAGCTACAATGAGCAGTTCTTC,CASSHSGQGSYNEQFF
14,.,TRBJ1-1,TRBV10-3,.,TGTGCCATCAGCCCCCGACAGGAGAACACTGAAGCTTTCTTT,CAISPRQENTEAFF
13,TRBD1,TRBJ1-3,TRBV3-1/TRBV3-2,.,TGTGCCAGCAGCGCCCCAGGGGGAGACACCATATATTTT,CASSAPGGDTIYF
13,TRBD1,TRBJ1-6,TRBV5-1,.,TGCGCCAGCAGCACTCAGGGGGATTCACCCCTCCACTTT,CASSTQGDSPLHF
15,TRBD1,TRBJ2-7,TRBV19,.,TGTGCCAGTAGTATGAAGGACAGGGCCATCTACGAGCAGTACTTC,CASSMKDRAIYEQYF
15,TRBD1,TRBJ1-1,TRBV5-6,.,TGTGCCAGCAGCTGGGGGGACAGGGTGGACACTGAAGCTTTCTTT,CASSWGDRVDTEAFF